Listed below are T cell receptor beta chains from one sample, sequenced in a study of response to subunit inactivated influenza vaccine. TCRdb re-analysed the RT-PCR reads in MiXCR, keeping a single row per CDR3 protein. Of approximately 730,000 distinct CDR3 sequences in the sample, about 14% are singletons; the top ten hold less than 9%. The input for sequencing was PBMCs from blood, taken 14 days before vaccination. These receptor sequences come from a man aged 45 to 65 who received an inactivated influenza vaccine. CDR3s leave out the opening cysteine and the closing phenylalanine or tryptophan.

J gene: TRBJ1-5
V gene: TRBV19
CDR3 protein: ASTDSYQPQH

J gene: TRBJ2-7
V gene: TRBV9
CDR3 protein: ASSTWTGDEQY

J gene: TRBJ1-4
V gene: TRBV5-4
CDR3 protein: ASSSDSLNEKLF

J gene: TRBJ1-1
V gene: TRBV24-1
CDR3 protein: ATSDGQAGRTEAF

J gene: TRBJ2-7
V gene: TRBV12-3/TRBV12-4
CDR3 protein: ATSGTGIYEQY

J gene: TRBJ2-1
V gene: TRBV7-2
CDR3 protein: ASSPQAGGGYEQF

J gene: TRBJ2-1
V gene: TRBV12-3/TRBV12-4
CDR3 protein: ASTPLVAGDRNYNEQF

J gene: TRBJ2-7
V gene: TRBV12-3/TRBV12-4
CDR3 protein: ASSLEGALSYEQY

J gene: TRBJ1-4
V gene: TRBV15
CDR3 protein: ATKTGSEEKLF

J gene: TRBJ1-5
V gene: TRBV6-1
CDR3 protein: ASSEGGGGQPQH

J gene: TRBJ2-5
V gene: TRBV20-1
CDR3 protein: SATGVRTSGQETQY

J gene: TRBJ2-3
V gene: TRBV24-1
CDR3 protein: ATSDWPGSDTQY

J gene: TRBJ2-1
V gene: TRBV30
CDR3 protein: AWDTGWNEQF

J gene: TRBJ2-3
V gene: TRBV15
CDR3 protein: ATSRDVGTTPDTQY

J gene: TRBJ1-1
V gene: TRBV7-2
CDR3 protein: ASSSGTANRNTEAF

J gene: TRBJ1-5
V gene: TRBV4-1
CDR3 protein: ASSQGGQSNQPQH

J gene: TRBJ2-7
V gene: TRBV4-2
CDR3 protein: ASTSEPSGRGEQY

J gene: TRBJ2-1
V gene: TRBV5-6
CDR3 protein: ASSPLAAHWF

J gene: TRBJ1-2
V gene: TRBV7-2
CDR3 protein: ASSPGAMYGYT

J gene: TRBJ2-7
V gene: TRBV7-9
CDR3 protein: ASSFSHYEQY

J gene: TRBJ1-5
V gene: TRBV20-1
CDR3 protein: SARETGYSNQPQH

J gene: TRBJ2-3
V gene: TRBV6-2/TRBV6-3
CDR3 protein: ASDRGAADTQY

J gene: TRBJ2-7
V gene: TRBV10-3
CDR3 protein: AISGNSYEQY

J gene: TRBJ2-3
V gene: TRBV7-3
CDR3 protein: ASSLRRQSTDTQY

J gene: TRBJ2-7
V gene: TRBV2
CDR3 protein: ASILDRLSSYEQY

J gene: TRBJ2-7
V gene: TRBV20-1
CDR3 protein: SARPGTSGRDEQY

J gene: TRBJ2-4
V gene: TRBV20-1
CDR3 protein: SARDLDRGTR

J gene: TRBJ1-2
V gene: TRBV18
CDR3 protein: ASSPGTGTNYGYT

J gene: TRBJ2-7
V gene: TRBV25-1
CDR3 protein: ASSFRDRYEQY

J gene: TRBJ1-2
V gene: TRBV20-1
CDR3 protein: SARMTRDRVFYGYT

J gene: TRBJ1-2
V gene: TRBV6-2/TRBV6-3
CDR3 protein: ASRPHGVLDYGYT

J gene: TRBJ2-7
V gene: TRBV20-1
CDR3 protein: SARDPWREGGYEQY

J gene: TRBJ2-1
V gene: TRBV30
CDR3 protein: AWSGGLANEQF

J gene: TRBJ2-5
V gene: TRBV7-2
CDR3 protein: ASSATGPQETQY

J gene: TRBJ2-4
V gene: TRBV28
CDR3 protein: ASSLEGSRAKNIQY

J gene: TRBJ2-5
V gene: TRBV5-1
CDR3 protein: ASSLTVPAETQY

J gene: TRBJ2-3
V gene: TRBV5-6
CDR3 protein: ASSMTSGHTDTQY

J gene: TRBJ1-2
V gene: TRBV6-6
CDR3 protein: ASSPHSQGGVA

J gene: TRBJ2-5
V gene: TRBV5-1
CDR3 protein: ASSEGLAGDGETQY

J gene: TRBJ1-6
V gene: TRBV2
CDR3 protein: ASSDRAYNSPLH

J gene: TRBJ1-1
V gene: TRBV2
CDR3 protein: ARRPKRNTEAF

J gene: TRBJ1-4
V gene: TRBV20-1
CDR3 protein: SARPDRGRDREKLF

J gene: TRBJ2-5
V gene: TRBV13
CDR3 protein: ASRKGGGMETQY

J gene: TRBJ2-3
V gene: TRBV12-3/TRBV12-4
CDR3 protein: ASRYPGTSIH

J gene: TRBJ2-5
V gene: TRBV5-1
CDR3 protein: ASSFRVGETQY

J gene: TRBJ2-3
V gene: TRBV7-8
CDR3 protein: ASSTVPGQPLGSAQY

J gene: TRBJ2-7
V gene: TRBV20-1
CDR3 protein: SAKGLADYEQY

J gene: TRBJ2-3
V gene: TRBV5-1
CDR3 protein: ASSPGVSGSTDTQY

J gene: TRBJ1-6
V gene: TRBV12-3/TRBV12-4
CDR3 protein: ASSMARGNSPLH

J gene: TRBJ2-7
V gene: TRBV20-1
CDR3 protein: SARDNRNRPYEQY

J gene: TRBJ1-2
V gene: TRBV12-3/TRBV12-4
CDR3 protein: ASSFETVRPDYGYT

J gene: TRBJ1-2
V gene: TRBV12-3/TRBV12-4
CDR3 protein: ASSFLDRVPIT

J gene: TRBJ2-7
V gene: TRBV28
CDR3 protein: ASSFGGGGYRSYEQY

J gene: TRBJ2-1
V gene: TRBV5-1
CDR3 protein: ASSFVQYNEQF

J gene: TRBJ2-7
V gene: TRBV7-9
CDR3 protein: ASSRDRDGSYEQY

J gene: TRBJ2-1
V gene: TRBV20-1
CDR3 protein: SARSGSSYNEQF

J gene: TRBJ2-1
V gene: TRBV12-3/TRBV12-4
CDR3 protein: ASRFSGGPAYNEQF

J gene: TRBJ1-5
V gene: TRBV30
CDR3 protein: AWSVVGTGTLAQH

J gene: TRBJ2-3
V gene: TRBV12-3/TRBV12-4
CDR3 protein: ASTGQSTDTQY